This T cell receptor beta chain appears in the sequencing data of a study of cytomegalovirus exposure and HLA in healthy donors. This clone has just one count. Its antigen is unknown. The PCR had 60 Vbeta and 13 Jbeta primers. Here immunoSEQ multiplex PCR was the method, and the copy in TCRdb shows in-frame clones only, minus some. The top ten clones hold roughly 10% of a sample with around 140,000 clones, roughly 79% of them seen once. The CDR3 loop spans 16 amino acids. V was shortened by 1 base and J by 4 bases, with 16 bases between the two germline ends. In germline, CDR1 is SGHDN, CDR2 FVKESK. Study-level points and caveats: Later findings reportedly placed an Asian-associated ancestry cluster below the roughly 660-donor mean for N-insertions. Cytomegalovirus-associated TCR beta chains were listed, numbering around 150.

The specimen was PBMCs. The rearrangement joins TRBV14 to TRBJ1-2; TRBD1 might be the D (6 bases). This TCR was recovered from a woman in her sixties or seventies in good health and CMV-seropositive. CDR3 sequence reads: CASSQVDGGEVYGYTF. The CDR3 DNA sequence: TGTGCCAGCAGCCAAGTAGATGGGGGCGAAGTCTATGGCTACACCTTC. Full variable domain (remainder filled in from reference TRBV14 and TRBJ1-2): EAGVTQFPSHSVIEKGQTVTLRCDPISGHDNLYWYRRVMGKEIKFLLHFVKESKQDESGMPNNRFLAERTGGTYSTLKVQPAELEDSGVYFCASSQVDGGEVYGYTFGSGTRLTVV.